This TCR beta chain stems from a study of blood T cell repertoires in COVID-19. Study in general: Researchers got acute and convalescent COVID-19 samples from the United States, Italy and Spain. Sources were T cells, B-cell-depleted T cells, or PBMCs; the material itself was cDNA or gDNA.

Seattle's enrolled individuals joined amid active infection and were then monitored longitudinally. Trimming took off 0 bases at V and 15 bases at J, with 13 bases between the two ends. Per germline, CDR1 SGHNT and CDR2 YYREEE (reference sequence). The CDR3 sequence is 12 residues long. The count of this clone is one. Authors' processing steps: Amplification of reference gene primers was used by the study to estimate nucleated cell counts. Measured with immunoSEQ multiplex PCR; TCRdb has only the in-frame clones, and not every one. V and J calls and clone size are given by that table; D and trimming were obtained from the DNA. The repertoire has over 70,000 clones, roughly four fifths of them found once; the top ten carry 2% to 2.5%.

The sequence derives from a man aged 70 or older with COVID-19, enrolled during active disease. V gene TRBV5-4 combines with J gene TRBJ2-1; D possibly corresponds to TRBD2 (6 bases). Sequences were obtained from peripheral blood. DNA of the CDR3: TGTGCCAGCAGCTTGGCTCCGGGCGGGGTGTTCTTC. It translates to CASSLAPGGVFF.